This TCR beta chain was found in a study of early T cells in non-severe SARS-CoV-2 infection. Study-wide background: The chains were unpaired, and the sequenced material was bulk RNA from unsorted whole blood. General observations from the study: VDJdb matching skewed toward anti-spike CD8 responses, missing private and CD4 specificities.

This clonotype was seen at least ten times. Its antigen is not identified. CDR1 is SGDLS, CDR2 YYNGEE, per germline. Deletions cut 0 bases from V and 8 bases from J, with 12 bases between. CDR3 length: 14 residues. Each single cDNA molecule received a unique molecular identifier. A single record per CDR3 protein comes from TCRdb applying MiXCR to the 5' RACE reads. The sample consists of around 40,000 distinct CDR3 sequences, roughly 6% of them appearing once. Specimen: whole blood. V gene TRBV9 combines with J gene TRBJ2-1; D may be TRBD2 (5 bases). The source of this sequence is an adult who was a healthcare worker with PCR-confirmed SARS-CoV-2 infection or an uninfected control (not recorded which). The CDR3 is CASSVGRDSHEQFF. The CDR3 DNA follows: TGTGCCAGCAGCGTAGGACGGGATAGTCATGAGCAGTTCTTC.